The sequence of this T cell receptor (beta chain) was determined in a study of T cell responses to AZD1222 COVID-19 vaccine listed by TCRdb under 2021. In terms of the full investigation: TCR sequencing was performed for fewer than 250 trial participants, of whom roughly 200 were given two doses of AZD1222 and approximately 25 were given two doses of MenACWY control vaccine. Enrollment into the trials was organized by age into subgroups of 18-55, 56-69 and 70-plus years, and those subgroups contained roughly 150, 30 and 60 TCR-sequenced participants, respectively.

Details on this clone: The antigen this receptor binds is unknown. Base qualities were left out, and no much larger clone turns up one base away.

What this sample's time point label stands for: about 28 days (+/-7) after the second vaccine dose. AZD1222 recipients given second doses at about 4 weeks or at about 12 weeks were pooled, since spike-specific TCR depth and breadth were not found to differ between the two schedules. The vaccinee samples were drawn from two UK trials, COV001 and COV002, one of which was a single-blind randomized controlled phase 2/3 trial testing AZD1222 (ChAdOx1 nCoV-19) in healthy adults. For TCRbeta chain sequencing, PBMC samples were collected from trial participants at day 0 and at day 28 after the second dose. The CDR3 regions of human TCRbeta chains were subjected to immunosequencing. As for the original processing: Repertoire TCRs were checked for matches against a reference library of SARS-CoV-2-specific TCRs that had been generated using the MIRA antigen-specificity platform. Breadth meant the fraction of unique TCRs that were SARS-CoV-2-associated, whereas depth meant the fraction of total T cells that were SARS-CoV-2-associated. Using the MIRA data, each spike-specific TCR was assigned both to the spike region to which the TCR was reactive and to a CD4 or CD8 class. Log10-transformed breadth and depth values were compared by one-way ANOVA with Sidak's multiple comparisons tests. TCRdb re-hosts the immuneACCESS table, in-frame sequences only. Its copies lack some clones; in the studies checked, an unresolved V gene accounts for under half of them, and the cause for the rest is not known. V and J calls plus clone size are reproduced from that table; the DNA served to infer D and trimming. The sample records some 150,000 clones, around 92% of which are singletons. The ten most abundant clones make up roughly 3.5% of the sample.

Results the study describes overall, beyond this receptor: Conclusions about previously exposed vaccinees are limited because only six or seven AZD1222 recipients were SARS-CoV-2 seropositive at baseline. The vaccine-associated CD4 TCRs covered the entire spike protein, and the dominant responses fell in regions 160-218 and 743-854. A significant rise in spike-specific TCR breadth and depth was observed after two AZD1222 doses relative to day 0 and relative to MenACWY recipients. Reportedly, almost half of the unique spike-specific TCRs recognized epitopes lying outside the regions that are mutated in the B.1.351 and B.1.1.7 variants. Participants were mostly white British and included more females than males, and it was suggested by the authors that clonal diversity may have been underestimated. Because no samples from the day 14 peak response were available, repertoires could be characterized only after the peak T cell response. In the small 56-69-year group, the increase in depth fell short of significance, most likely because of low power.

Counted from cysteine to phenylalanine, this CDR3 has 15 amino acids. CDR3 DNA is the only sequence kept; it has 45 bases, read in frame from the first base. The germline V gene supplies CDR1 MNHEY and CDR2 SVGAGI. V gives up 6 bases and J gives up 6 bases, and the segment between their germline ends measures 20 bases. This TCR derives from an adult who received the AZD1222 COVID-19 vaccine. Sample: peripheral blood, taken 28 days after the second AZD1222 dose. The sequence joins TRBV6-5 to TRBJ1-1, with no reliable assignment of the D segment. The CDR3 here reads CASSRTETHSSEAFF. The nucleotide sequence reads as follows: TGTGCCAGCAGCCGGACGGAGACCCATAGCTCTGAAGCTTTCTTT.